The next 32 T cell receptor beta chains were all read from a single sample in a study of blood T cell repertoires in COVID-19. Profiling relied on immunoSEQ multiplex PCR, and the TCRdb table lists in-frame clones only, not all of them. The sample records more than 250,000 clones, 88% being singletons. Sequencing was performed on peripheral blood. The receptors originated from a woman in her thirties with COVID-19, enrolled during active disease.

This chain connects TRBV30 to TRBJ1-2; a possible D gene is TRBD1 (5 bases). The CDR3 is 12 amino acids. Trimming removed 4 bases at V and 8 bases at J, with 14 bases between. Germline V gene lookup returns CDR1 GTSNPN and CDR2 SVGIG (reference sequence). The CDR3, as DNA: TGTGCCTGGAATCAGGGCACAAGGGGCTACACCTTC. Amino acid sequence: CAWNQGTRGYTF.

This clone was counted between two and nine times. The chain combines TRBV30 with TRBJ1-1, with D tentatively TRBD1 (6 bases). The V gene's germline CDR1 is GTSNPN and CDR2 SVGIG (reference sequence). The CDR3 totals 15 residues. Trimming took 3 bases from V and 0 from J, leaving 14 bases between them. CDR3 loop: CAWSLLKGVNTEAFF. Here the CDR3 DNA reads TGTGCCTGGAGCCTCCTCAAGGGGGTGAACACTGAAGCTTTCTTT.

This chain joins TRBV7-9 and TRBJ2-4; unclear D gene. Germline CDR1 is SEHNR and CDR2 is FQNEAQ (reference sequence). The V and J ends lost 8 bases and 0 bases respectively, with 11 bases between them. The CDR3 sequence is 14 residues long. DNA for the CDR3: TGTGCCAGCGGCCTCTCTGAAGCCAAAAACATTCAGTACTTC. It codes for CASGLSEAKNIQYF.

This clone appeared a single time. The CDR3 loop reads CAWSMRGGFQPQHF. CDR3 bases: TGTGCCTGGAGTATGAGGGGGGGGTTTCAGCCCCAGCATTTT. The chain recombines TRBV30 with TRBJ1-5; D is possibly TRBD1 (6 bases). The CDR3 has 14 residues. Germline V gene sequence: CDR1 GTSNPN, CDR2 SVGIG (reference sequence). The V end was cut by 2 bases, the J end by 6 bases, with 14 bases between.

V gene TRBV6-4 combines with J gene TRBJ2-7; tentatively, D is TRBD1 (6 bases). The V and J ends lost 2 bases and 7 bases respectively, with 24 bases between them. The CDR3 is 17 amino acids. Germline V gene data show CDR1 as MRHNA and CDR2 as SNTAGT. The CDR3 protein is CASSDPRGTAVAREQYV. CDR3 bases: TGTGCCAGCAGTGACCCGAGGGGGACGGCGGTGGCTCGTGAGCAGTACGTC.

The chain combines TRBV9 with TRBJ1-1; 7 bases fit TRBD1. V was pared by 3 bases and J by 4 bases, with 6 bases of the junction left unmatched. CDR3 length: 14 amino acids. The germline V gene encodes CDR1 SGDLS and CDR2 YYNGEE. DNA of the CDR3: TGTGCCAGCAGCGGAGCCCCAGGGGGCACTGAAGCTTTCTTT. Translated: CASSGAPGGTEAFF.

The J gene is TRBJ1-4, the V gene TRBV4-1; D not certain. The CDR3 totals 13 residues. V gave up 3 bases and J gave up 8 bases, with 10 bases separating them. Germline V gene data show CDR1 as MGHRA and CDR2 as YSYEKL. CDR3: CASSQILGEKLFF. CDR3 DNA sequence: TGCGCCAGCAGCCAGATCCTAGGAGAAAAACTGTTTTTT.

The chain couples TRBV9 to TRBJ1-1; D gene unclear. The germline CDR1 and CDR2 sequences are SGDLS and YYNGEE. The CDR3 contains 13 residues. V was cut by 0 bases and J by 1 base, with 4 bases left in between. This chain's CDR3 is CASSVVKNTEAFF. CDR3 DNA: TGTGCCAGCAGCGTAGTTAAGAACACTGAAGCTTTCTTT.

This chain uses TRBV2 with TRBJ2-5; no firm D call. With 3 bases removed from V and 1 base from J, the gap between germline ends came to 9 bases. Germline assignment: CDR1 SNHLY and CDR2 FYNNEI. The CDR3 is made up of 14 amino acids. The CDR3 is CASSDLLSQETQYF. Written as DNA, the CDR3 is TGTGCCAGCAGTGATTTACTATCCCAAGAGACCCAGTACTTC.

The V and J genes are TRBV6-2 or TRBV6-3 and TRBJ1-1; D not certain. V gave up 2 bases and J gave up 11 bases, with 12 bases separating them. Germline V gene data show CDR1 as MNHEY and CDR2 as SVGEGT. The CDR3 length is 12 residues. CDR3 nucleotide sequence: TGTGCCAGCAGTTACAGTCCCGTTGGCGCTTTCTTT. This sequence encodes CASSYSPVGAFF.

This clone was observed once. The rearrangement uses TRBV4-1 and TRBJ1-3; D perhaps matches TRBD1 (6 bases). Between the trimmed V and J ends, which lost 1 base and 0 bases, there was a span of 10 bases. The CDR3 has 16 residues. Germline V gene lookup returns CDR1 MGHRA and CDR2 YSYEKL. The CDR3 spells CASSQGTAYSGNTIYF. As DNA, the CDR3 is TGCGCCAGCAGCCAAGGGACAGCGTACTCTGGAAACACCATATATTTT.

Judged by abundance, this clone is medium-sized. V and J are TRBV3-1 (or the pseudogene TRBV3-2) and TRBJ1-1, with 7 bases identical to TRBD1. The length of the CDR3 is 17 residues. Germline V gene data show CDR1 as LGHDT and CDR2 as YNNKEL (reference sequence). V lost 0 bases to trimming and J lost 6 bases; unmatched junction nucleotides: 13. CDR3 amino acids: CASSQDFPGTDFSEAFF. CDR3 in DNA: TGTGCCAGCAGCCAAGATTTCCCCGGGACAGACTTCTCTGAAGCTTTCTTT.

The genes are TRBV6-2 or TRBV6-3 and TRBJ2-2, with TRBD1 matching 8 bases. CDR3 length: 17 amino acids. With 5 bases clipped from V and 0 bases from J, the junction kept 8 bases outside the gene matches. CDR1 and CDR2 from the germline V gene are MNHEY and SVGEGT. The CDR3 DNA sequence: TGTGCCAGCAGTGCTCCGGGACAGGCGACGAACACCGGGGAGCTGTTTTTT. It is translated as CASSAPGQATNTGELFF.

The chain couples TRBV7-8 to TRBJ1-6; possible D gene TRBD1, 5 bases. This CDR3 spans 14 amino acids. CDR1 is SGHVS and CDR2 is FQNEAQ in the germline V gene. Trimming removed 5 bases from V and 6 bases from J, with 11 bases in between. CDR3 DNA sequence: TGTGCCAGCAGCAACGCGGGACCTAATTCACCCCTCCACTTT. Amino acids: CASSNAGPNSPLHF.

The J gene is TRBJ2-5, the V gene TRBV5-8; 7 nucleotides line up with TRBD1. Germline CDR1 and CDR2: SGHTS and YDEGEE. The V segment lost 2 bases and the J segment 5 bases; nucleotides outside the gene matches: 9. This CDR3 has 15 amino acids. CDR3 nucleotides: TGTGCCAGCAGCTTTACGACAGGGCTTCAGGAGACCCAGTACTTC. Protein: CASSFTTGLQETQYF.

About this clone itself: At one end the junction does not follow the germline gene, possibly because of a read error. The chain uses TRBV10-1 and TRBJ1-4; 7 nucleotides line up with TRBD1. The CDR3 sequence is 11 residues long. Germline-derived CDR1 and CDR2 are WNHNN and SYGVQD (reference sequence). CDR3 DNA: TGCGCCAGCAGCGGGCGCCGGGACAGCACTTTT. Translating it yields CASSGRRDSTF.

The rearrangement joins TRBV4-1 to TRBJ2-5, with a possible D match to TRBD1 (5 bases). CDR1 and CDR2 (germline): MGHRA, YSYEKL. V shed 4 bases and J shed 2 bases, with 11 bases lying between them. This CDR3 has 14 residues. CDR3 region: CASSPWGSQETQYF. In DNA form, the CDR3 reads TGCGCCAGCAGCCCCTGGGGCAGTCAAGAGACCCAGTACTTC.

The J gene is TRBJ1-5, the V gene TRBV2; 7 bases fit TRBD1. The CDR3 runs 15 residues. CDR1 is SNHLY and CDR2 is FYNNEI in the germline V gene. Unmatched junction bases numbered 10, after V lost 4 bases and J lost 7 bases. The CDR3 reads CASSGDRAGSQPQHF. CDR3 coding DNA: TGTGCCAGCAGTGGAGACAGGGCGGGCTCGCAGCCCCAGCATTTT.

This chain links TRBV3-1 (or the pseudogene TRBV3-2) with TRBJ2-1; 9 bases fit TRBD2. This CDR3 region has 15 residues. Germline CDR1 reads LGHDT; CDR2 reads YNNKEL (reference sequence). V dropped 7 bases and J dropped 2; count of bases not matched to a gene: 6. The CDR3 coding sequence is TGTGCCAGCACTTCACTAGCGGGTGCCTACAATGAGCAGTTCTTC. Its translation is CASTSLAGAYNEQFF.

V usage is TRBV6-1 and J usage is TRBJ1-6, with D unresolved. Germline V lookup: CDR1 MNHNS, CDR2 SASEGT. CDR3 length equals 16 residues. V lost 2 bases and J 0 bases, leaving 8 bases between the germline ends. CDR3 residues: CASSEFGVSYNSPLHF. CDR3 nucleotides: TGTGCCAGCAGTGAATTCGGGGTCTCCTATAATTCACCCCTCCACTTT.

The CDR3 region is CASSRLLAGSTDTQYF. The CDR3 nucleotides are TGTGCCAGCAGCCGCCTCCTAGCGGGCAGCACAGATACGCAGTATTTT. The chain has TRBV14 and TRBJ2-3, with 8 bases identical to TRBD2. The CDR3 runs 16 residues. CDR1 SGHDN and CDR2 FVKESK come from the germline V gene. The J segment lost 0 bases and the V segment lost 4 bases, leaving 6 bases of the junction unmatched.

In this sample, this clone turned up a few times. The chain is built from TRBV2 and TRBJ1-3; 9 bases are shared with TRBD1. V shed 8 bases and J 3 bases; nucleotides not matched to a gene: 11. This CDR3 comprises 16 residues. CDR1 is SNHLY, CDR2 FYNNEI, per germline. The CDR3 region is CASSNEQGAVGNTIYF. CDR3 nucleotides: TGTGCCAGCTCAAATGAACAGGGGGCGGTTGGAAACACCATATATTTT.

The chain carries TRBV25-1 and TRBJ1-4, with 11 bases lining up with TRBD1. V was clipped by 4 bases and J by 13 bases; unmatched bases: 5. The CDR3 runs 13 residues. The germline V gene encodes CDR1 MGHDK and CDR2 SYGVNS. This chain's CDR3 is CASSAGQGAGLFF. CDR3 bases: TGTGCCAGCAGTGCCGGACAGGGGGCTGGACTGTTTTTT.

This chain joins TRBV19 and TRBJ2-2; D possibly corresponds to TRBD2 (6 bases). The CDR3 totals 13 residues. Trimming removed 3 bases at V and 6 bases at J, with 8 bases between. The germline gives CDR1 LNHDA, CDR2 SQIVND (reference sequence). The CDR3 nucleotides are TGTGCCAGTAGTATTTGGGGGGCCGGGGAGCTGTTTTTT. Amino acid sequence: CASSIWGAGELFF.

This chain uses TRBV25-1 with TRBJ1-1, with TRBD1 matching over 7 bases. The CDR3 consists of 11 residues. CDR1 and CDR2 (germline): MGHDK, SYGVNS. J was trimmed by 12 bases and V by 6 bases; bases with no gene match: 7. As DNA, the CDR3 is TGTGCCAGCAGACTAGGGGGCAGGTCTTTCTTT. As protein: CASRLGGRSFF. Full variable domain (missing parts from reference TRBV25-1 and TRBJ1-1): EADIYQTPRYLVIGTGKKITLECSQTMGHDKMYWYQQDPGMELHLIHYSYGVNSTEKGDLSSESTVSRIRTEHFPLTLESARPSHTSQYLCASRLGGRSFFGQGTRLTVV.

CDR3 protein: CASSSHRGKVDQPQHF. CDR3 DNA: TGTGCCAGCAGCTCCCACAGGGGGAAAGTCGATCAGCCCCAGCATTTT. The V and J genes are TRBV7-8 and TRBJ1-5; TRBD1 agrees at 8 bases. The J segment lost 5 bases and the V segment lost 4 bases, leaving 10 bases of the junction unmatched. The CDR3 extends over 16 amino acids. Germline V gives CDR1 SGHVS, CDR2 FQNEAQ.

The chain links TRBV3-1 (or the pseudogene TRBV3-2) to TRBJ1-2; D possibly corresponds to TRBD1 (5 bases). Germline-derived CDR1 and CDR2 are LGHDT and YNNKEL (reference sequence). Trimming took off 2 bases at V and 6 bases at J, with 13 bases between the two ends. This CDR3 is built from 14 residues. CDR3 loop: CASSQQGLFNGYTF. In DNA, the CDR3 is TGTGCCAGCAGCCAACAGGGTCTTTTTAATGGCTACACCTTC.

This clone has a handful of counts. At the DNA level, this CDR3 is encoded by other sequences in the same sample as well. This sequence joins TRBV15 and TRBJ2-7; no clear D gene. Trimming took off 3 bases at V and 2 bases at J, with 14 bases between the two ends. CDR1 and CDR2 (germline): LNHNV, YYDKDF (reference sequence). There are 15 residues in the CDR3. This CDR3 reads CATSRGLGHAYEQYF. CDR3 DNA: TGTGCCACCAGCAGGGGTCTTGGGCATGCCTACGAGCAGTACTTC.

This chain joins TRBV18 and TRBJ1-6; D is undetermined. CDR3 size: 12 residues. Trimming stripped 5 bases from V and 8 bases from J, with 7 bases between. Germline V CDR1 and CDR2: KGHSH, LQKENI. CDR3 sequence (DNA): TGTGCCAGCTCATCGGGAGATTCACCCCTCCACTTT. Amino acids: CASSSGDSPLHF.

The CDR3 protein is CASSPSRNSPLHF. The CDR3, as DNA: TGTGCCAGCAGCCCCTCGCGTAATTCACCCCTCCACTTT. The rearrangement joins TRBV28 to TRBJ1-6; D is unresolved. The CDR3 is made up of 13 amino acids. Germline-derived CDR1 and CDR2 are MDHEN and SYDVKM. V was shortened by 6 bases and J by 6 bases, with 9 bases between the two germline ends. The full variable domain, rest sourced from reference TRBV28 and TRBJ1-6, is DVKVTQSSRYLVKRTGEKVFLECVQDMDHENMFWYRQDPGLGLRLIYFSYDVKMKEKGDIPEGYSVSREKKERFSLILESASTNQTSMYLCASSPSRNSPLHFGNGTRLTVT.

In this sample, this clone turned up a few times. CDR3 protein: CASSGRLSHEQFF. Written as DNA, the CDR3 is TGTGCCAGCAGCGGGCGGCTGTCCCATGAGCAGTTCTTC. The chain recombines TRBV9 with TRBJ2-1; the D is unclear. CDR1 is SGDLS, CDR2 YYNGEE, per germline. The V end lost 3 bases, the J end lost 8 bases, and 12 bases lay between the germline ends. The CDR3 is 13 residues long.

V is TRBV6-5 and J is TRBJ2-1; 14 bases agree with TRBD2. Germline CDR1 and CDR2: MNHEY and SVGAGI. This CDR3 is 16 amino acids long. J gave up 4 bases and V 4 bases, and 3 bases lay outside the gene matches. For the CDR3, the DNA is TGTGCCAGCAGTTCCCGACTAGCGGGGGGGTACAATGAGCAGTTCTTC. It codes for CASSSRLAGGYNEQFF.